A selection of T cell receptor beta chains follows, all from one sample in a study of T cells in Graves' hyperthyroidism and ophthalmopathy. Via MiXCR, TCRdb re-called the multiplex PCR reads, giving one row per CDR3 protein. This table has roughly 500,000 distinct CDR3 sequences, 22% appearing once. The sequenced sample was blood. These receptor sequences come from a woman between 70 and 85 years old with Graves' ophthalmopathy. Both conserved end residues are part of each CDR3. The order of the fields is V gene, clone size, D gene, J gene, CDR3 DNA, CDR3 protein. The D gene is left open where the match is weak. Size is omitted from some rows. Given values are once, few, many or a class for expanded clones.

V gene: TRBV20-1; clone size: .; D gene: TRBD1; J gene: TRBJ2-7; CDR3 DNA: TGCAGTGCCGGACAGGGCCTACGAAGGGAGCAGTACTTC; CDR3 protein: CSAGQGLRREQYF
V gene: TRBV5-1; clone size: .; D gene: TRBD2; J gene: TRBJ2-5; CDR3 DNA: TGCGCCAGCAGCTTCGCAGCGGGGGACGGAGAGACCCAGTACTTC; CDR3 protein: CASSFAAGDGETQYF
V gene: TRBV2; clone size: .; D gene: .; J gene: TRBJ1-3; CDR3 DNA: TGTGCCAGCACCTTAGCCAAGGGCGCCTCTGGAAACACCATATATTTT; CDR3 protein: CASTLAKGASGNTIYF
V gene: TRBV2; clone size: .; D gene: .; J gene: TRBJ2-5; CDR3 DNA: TGTGCCAGCAGAGACGGGACTCGCCGCGGGACCCAAGAGACCCAGTACTTC; CDR3 protein: CASRDGTRRGTQETQYF
V gene: TRBV3-1; clone size: .; D gene: .; J gene: TRBJ2-5; CDR3 DNA: TGTGCCAGCAGCCAAAACTACCTCCGTAGGACCCAGTACTTC; CDR3 protein: CASSQNYLRRTQYF
V gene: TRBV7-3; clone size: many; D gene: TRBD2; J gene: TRBJ2-1; CDR3 DNA: TGTGCCAGCAGCTCTGGGGGAGCGGGAGGTGGGAATGAGCAGTTCTTC; CDR3 protein: CASSSGGAGGGNEQFF
V gene: TRBV19; clone size: .; D gene: TRBD2; J gene: TRBJ2-1; CDR3 DNA: TGTGCCAGTAGTTTCGTAGCGGGTAGCTCCTACAATGAGCAGTTCTTC; CDR3 protein: CASSFVAGSSYNEQFF
V gene: TRBV7-3; clone size: few; D gene: TRBD2; J gene: TRBJ2-1; CDR3 DNA: TGTGCCAGCAGCCTAGCGGGAGCGTCGGATGAGCAGTTCTTC; CDR3 protein: CASSLAGASDEQFF
V gene: TRBV20-1; clone size: few; D gene: TRBD1; J gene: TRBJ2-3; CDR3 DNA: TGCAGTGCCTTGACAGGGAAGACAGATACGCAGTATTTT; CDR3 protein: CSALTGKTDTQYF
V gene: TRBV20-1; clone size: many; D gene: .; J gene: TRBJ1-6; CDR3 DNA: TGCAGTGCCGCGGGCAGGGTGACGCATTCACCCCTCCACTTT; CDR3 protein: CSAAGRVTHSPLHF
V gene: TRBV12-3/TRBV12-4; clone size: .; D gene: TRBD2; J gene: TRBJ2-7; CDR3 DNA: TGTGCCAGCAGTCCGAGGGCCTTGAGCGGGAGGGGGAACGAGCAGTACTTC; CDR3 protein: CASSPRALSGRGNEQYF
V gene: TRBV5-1; clone size: .; D gene: TRBD2; J gene: TRBJ2-7; CDR3 DNA: TGCGCCAGCAGCTCCGGGACTAGCGGCATGCACGAGCAGTGCTTC; CDR3 protein: CASSSGTSGMHEQCF
V gene: TRBV5-1; clone size: .; D gene: .; J gene: TRBJ1-4; CDR3 DNA: TGCGCCAGCAGCTTGGATGGCAGTGCAACTAATGAAAAACTGTTTTTT; CDR3 protein: CASSLDGSATNEKLFF
V gene: TRBV27; clone size: many; D gene: .; J gene: TRBJ1-5; CDR3 DNA: TGTGCCAGCAGTTTATTTGGAGAGGGTCAGCCCCAGCATTTT; CDR3 protein: CASSLFGEGQPQHF
V gene: TRBV18; clone size: many; D gene: .; J gene: TRBJ1-2; CDR3 DNA: TGTGCCAGCTCACCACATCCAGAAAGTGGCTACACCTTC; CDR3 protein: CASSPHPESGYTF